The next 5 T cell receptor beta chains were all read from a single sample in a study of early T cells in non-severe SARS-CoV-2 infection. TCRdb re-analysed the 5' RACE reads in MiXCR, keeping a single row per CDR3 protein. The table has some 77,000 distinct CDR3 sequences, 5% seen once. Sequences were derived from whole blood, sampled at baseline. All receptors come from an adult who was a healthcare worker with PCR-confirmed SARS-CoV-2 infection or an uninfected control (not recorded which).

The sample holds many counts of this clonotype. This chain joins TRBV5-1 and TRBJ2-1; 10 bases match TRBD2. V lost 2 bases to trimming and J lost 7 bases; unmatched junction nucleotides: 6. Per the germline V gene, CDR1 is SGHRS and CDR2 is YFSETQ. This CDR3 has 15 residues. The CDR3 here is CASSLAGGPGNEQFF. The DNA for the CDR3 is TGCGCCAGCAGCTTAGCGGGAGGGCCGGGTAATGAGCAGTTCTTC.

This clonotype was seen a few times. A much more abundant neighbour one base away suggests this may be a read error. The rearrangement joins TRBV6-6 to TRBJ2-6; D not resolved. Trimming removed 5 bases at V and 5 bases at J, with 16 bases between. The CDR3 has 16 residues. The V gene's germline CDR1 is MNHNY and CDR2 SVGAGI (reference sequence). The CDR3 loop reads CASSDGPQARANVLTF. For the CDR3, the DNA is TGTGCCAGCAGTGATGGACCTCAGGCCAGGGCCAACGTCCTGACTTTC.

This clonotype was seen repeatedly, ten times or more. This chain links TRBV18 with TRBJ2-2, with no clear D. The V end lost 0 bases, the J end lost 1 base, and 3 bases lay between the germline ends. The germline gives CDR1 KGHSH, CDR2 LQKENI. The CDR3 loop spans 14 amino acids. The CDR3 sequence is CASSPPKNTGELFF. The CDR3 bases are TGTGCCAGCTCACCACCTAAGAACACCGGGGAGCTGTTTTTT.

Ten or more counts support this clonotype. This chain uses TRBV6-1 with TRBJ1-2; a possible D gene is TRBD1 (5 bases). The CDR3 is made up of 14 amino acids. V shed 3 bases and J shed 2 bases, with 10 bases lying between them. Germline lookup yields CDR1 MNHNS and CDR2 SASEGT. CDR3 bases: TGTGCCAGCAGTGATTTCAGACAGAACTATGGCTACACCTTC. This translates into CASSDFRQNYGYTF.

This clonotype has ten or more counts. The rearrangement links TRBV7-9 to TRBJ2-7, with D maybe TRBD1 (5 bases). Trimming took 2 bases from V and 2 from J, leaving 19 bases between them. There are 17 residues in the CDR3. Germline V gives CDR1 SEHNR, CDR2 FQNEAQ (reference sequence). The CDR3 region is CASSLWPPVQDPYEQYF. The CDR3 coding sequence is TGTGCCAGCAGCTTATGGCCCCCTGTACAGGACCCCTACGAGCAGTACTTC.